Many counts were recorded for the clone carrying this T cell receptor (beta chain). The data stem from a study of early T cells in non-severe SARS-CoV-2 infection. TCRdb re-called the 5' RACE reads with MiXCR, one entry per CDR3 protein. The sample holds 40,000 or so distinct CDR3 sequences; approximately 5.1% are singletons and the top ten take 6% to 7%. Germline values: CDR1 DFQATT, CDR2 SNEGSKA (reference sequence). V shed 0 bases and J shed 0 bases, with 10 bases lying between them. CDR3 length: 15 amino acids. This chain uses TRBV20-1 with TRBJ2-3, with D perhaps TRBD1 (5 bases). The clonotype comes from an adult who was a healthcare worker with PCR-confirmed SARS-CoV-2 infection or an uninfected control (not recorded which). This specimen consisted of whole blood, obtained at baseline. CDR3 in amino acids: CSARELDRSTDTQYF. CDR3 bases: TGCAGTGCTAGAGAACTTGACAGAAGCACAGATACGCAGTATTTT.